The 13 T cell receptor beta chains below were found in one sample sequenced in a study of quantifying T cell responses using KT2 cells. Looking at the study overall: cDNA was made from DNase-treated RNA using alpha and beta constant primers.

An oligo carrying a UMI was ligated to the cDNA 3' end. The first PCR ran 3 to 5 cycles with an equimolar RC1.1 and RC1.2 beta primer mix. Via MiXCR, TCRdb re-called the UMI-ligation and nested PCR reads, giving one row per CDR3 protein. The repertoire holds 40,000 or so distinct CDR3 sequences, with over 15% as singletons. What was sequenced was PBMCs spiked with cells of the T cell clone KT2. The receptor set was obtained from a human donor.

This clonotype was seen a handful of times. This chain connects TRBV3-1 to TRBJ2-6; no clear D. V gave up 6 bases and J gave up 2 bases, with 14 bases separating them. CDR1 and CDR2 (germline): LGHDT, YNNKEL (reference sequence). The CDR3 length is 16 residues. This chain's CDR3 is CASSIIWETGANVLTF. The CDR3 DNA reads TGTGCCAGCAGTATCATCTGGGAAACTGGGGCCAACGTCCTGACTTTC.

The chain is built from TRBV28 and TRBJ2-1; D may be TRBD1 or TRBD2 (6 bases each). The CDR3 loop spans 15 amino acids. The germline CDR1 and CDR2 sequences are MDHEN and SYDVKM. Trimming stripped 1 base from V and 6 bases from J, with 13 bases between. The CDR3: CASSLFTSRGNEQFF. DNA of the CDR3: TGTGCCAGCAGTTTATTTACTAGCAGGGGCAATGAGCAGTTCTTC.

This chain connects TRBV2 to TRBJ2-7; D is ambiguous. CDR3 length: 12 residues. CDR1 and CDR2 (germline): SNHLY, FYNNEI. V shed 1 base and J shed 6 bases, with 7 bases lying between them. The CDR3 loop reads CASSEVVSEQYF. The CDR3 nucleotides read TGTGCCAGCAGTGAAGTAGTGAGCGAGCAGTACTTC.

The sample holds a few counts of this clonotype. CDR3 in amino acids: CASGLNRAGNQPQHF. The DNA of the CDR3 is TGTGCTAGTGGTTTGAACAGGGCGGGTAATCAGCCCCAGCATTTT. This rearrangement joins TRBV12-5 to TRBJ1-5; weak D call: TRBD1 (6 bases). This CDR3 region has 15 residues. V was shortened by 2 bases and J by 4 bases, with 12 bases between the two germline ends. Germline V gene lookup returns CDR1 LGHNT and CDR2 FRNRAP.

This clonotype showed up many times. The chain uses TRBV6-6 and TRBJ2-7; D is unresolved. V was pared by 3 bases and J by 4 bases, with 13 bases between. The length of the CDR3 is 14 residues. CDR1 MNHNY and CDR2 SVGAGI come from the germline V gene (reference sequence). CDR3 in DNA: TGTGCCAGCAGTTATTACACCGCCGGGTACGAGCAGTACTTC. Translation: CASSYYTAGYEQYF.

The rearrangement joins TRBV5-1 to TRBJ2-4, with 9 bases lining up with TRBD2. Germline V gene data show CDR1 as SGHRS and CDR2 as YFSETQ. The CDR3 spans 14 residues. The V segment lost 0 bases and the J segment 13 bases; nucleotides outside the gene matches: 8. The CDR3 protein is CASSLEGRGGLQYF. CDR3 nucleotides: TGCGCCAGCAGCTTGGAAGGGCGGGGGGGCCTACAGTACTTC.

This clonotype was seen only a few times. This chain links TRBV12-3 or TRBV12-4 with TRBJ1-1, with D unclear. V was cut by 3 bases and J by 10 bases, with 15 bases left in between. This CDR3 spans 13 amino acids. CDR3 protein: CASSFSGQAGAFF. CDR3 sequence (DNA): TGTGCCAGCAGTTTTTCCGGCCAAGCTGGAGCTTTCTTT.

This clonotype was observed a few times. J is TRBJ2-1 and V is TRBV29-1; a weak D match, TRBD1 (6 bases). Germline CDR1 SQVTM, CDR2 ANQGSEA. The CDR3 extends over 13 amino acids. Trimming pared 4 bases from V and 14 bases from J, leaving 21 bases between. CDR3 amino acids: CSVGVTGTPEEFF. The CDR3 region has the DNA TGCAGCGTTGGGGTTACCGGGACACCAGAGGAGTTCTTC.

In this sample, this clonotype turned up many times. V and J are TRBV12-3 or TRBV12-4 and TRBJ1-1; D not resolved. Deletions cut 7 bases from V and 0 bases from J, with 9 bases between. CDR3 size: 13 residues. DNA for the CDR3: TGTGCCAGCACCGTTGGGGTGAACACTGAAGCTTTCTTT. As protein: CASTVGVNTEAFF.

For the CDR3, the DNA is TGTGCCAGCAGACACTCAGGGAGCTCCTACGAGCAGTACTTC. Its protein product is CASRHSGSSYEQYF. V usage is TRBV6-2 or TRBV6-3 and J usage is TRBJ2-7, with D perhaps being TRBD1 or TRBD2 (5 bases each). CDR3 length equals 14 residues. Per the germline V gene, CDR1 is MNHEY and CDR2 is SVGEGT. V was clipped by 6 bases and J by 0 bases, with 12 bases between them.

This chain uses TRBV25-1 with TRBJ1-1; D uncertain. CDR3 length: 13 residues. Looked up from germline, CDR1 is MGHDK and CDR2 is SYGVNS. With 11 bases removed from V and 1 base from J, the gap between germline ends came to 14 bases. CDR3 protein: CASTSSANTEAFF. The DNA of the CDR3 is TGTGCCTCTACCTCCTCTGCGAACACTGAAGCTTTCTTT.

This clonotype was observed a handful of times. The CDR3 spells CSVATGNDEQYF. The DNA for the CDR3 is TGCAGCGTTGCGACGGGTAACGACGAGCAGTACTTC. The rearrangement uses TRBV29-1 and TRBJ2-7; D not resolved. Germline loops: CDR1 SQVTM, CDR2 ANQGSEA. The CDR3 totals 12 residues. V was cut by 4 bases and J by 5 bases, with 12 bases left in between.

This clonotype has just a few counts. This sequence joins TRBV29-1 and TRBJ2-1; 15 nucleotides match TRBD2. V lost 7 bases to trimming and J lost 6 bases; unmatched junction nucleotides: 7. The CDR3 length is 15 residues. Germline-derived CDR1 and CDR2 are SQVTM and ANQGSEA. The CDR3 here is CSGRTSGRAGNEQFF. The CDR3 nucleotides are TGCAGCGGCCGGACTAGCGGGAGGGCCGGCAATGAGCAGTTCTTC.